This TCR beta chain was recorded in a study of blood T cell repertoires in COVID-19. For the study at large: Donors in the United States, Italy and Spain gave samples during acute or convalescent COVID-19. Sources were T cells, B-cell-depleted T cells, or PBMCs; the material itself was cDNA or gDNA.

This clone was found once. Germline assignment: CDR1 PRHDT and CDR2 FYEKMQ (reference sequence). V lost 6 bases to trimming and J lost 6 bases; unmatched junction nucleotides: 5. The CDR3 is 14 residues long. Original processing methods: Amplifying reference gene primers gave estimates of nucleated cell counts. Method: immunoSEQ multiplex PCR; TCRdb's copy keeps in-frame clones and lacks some. V and J calls and clone size follow that table, whereas D and trimming were derived from the DNA. The sample records hundreds of thousands of clones, approximately 83% being singletons. The chain combines TRBV13 with TRBJ2-2; the match to TRBD1 covers 9 bases. The sequenced material came from peripheral blood. The receptor was derived from a woman aged 25-40 years who had recovered from COVID-19. The CDR3 bases are TGTGCCAGCAGATTGACAGGGGGGTCCGGGGAGCTGTTTTTT. It is translated as CASRLTGGSGELFF.